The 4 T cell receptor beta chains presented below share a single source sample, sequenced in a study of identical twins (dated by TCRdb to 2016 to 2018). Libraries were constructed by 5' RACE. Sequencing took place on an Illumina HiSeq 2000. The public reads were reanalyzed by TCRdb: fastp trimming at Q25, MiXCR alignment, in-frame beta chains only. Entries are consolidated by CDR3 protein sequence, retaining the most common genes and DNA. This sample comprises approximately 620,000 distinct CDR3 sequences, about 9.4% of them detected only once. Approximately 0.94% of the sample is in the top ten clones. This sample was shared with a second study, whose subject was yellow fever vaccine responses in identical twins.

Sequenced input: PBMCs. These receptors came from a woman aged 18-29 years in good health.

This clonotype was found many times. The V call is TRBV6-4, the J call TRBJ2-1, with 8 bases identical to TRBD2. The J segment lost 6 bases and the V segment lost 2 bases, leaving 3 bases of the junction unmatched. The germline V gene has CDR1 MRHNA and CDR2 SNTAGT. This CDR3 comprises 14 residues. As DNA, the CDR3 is TGTGCCAGCAGTGACCGGGGGGGCCGCAATGAGCAGTTCTTC. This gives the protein CASSDRGGRNEQFF.

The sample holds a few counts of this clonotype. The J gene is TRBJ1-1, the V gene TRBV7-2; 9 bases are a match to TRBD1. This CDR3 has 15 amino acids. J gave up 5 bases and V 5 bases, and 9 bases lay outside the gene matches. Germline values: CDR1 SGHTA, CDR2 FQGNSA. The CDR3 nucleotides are TGTGCCAGCAGCACCGCGACAGGGGGGAGGACTGAAGCTTTCTTT. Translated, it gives CASSTATGGRTEAFF.

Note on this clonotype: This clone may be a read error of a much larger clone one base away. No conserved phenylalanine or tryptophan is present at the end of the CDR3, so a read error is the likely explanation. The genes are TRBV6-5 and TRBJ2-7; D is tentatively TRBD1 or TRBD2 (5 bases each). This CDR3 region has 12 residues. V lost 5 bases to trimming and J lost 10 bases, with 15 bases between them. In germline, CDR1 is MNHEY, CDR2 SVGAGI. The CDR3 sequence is CASSLGTFKQYY. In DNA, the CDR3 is TGTGCCAGCAGTCTCGGGACCTTTAAACAGTACTAC.

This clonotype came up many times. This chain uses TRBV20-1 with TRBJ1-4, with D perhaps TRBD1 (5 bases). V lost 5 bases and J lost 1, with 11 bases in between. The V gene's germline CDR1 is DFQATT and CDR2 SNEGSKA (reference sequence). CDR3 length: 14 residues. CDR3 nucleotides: TGCAGTGCTCCCCTGGGGGAAACTAATGAAAAACTGTTTTTT. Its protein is CSAPLGETNEKLFF.